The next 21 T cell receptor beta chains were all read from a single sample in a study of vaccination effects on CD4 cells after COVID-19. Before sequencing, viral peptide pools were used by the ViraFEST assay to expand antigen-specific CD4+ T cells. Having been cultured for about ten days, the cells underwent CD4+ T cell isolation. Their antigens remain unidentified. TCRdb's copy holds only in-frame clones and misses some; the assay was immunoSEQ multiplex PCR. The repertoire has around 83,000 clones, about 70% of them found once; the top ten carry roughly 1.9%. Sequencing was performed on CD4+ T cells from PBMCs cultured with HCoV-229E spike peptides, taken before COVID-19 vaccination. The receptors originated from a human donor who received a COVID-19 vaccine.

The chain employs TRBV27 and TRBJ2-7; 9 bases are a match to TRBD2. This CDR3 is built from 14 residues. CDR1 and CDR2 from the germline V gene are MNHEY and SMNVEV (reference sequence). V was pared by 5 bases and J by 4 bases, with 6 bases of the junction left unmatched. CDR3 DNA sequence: TGTGCCAGCAGTCGCGAGCGGGGGGCGTACGAGCAGTACGTC. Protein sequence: CASSRERGAYEQYV.

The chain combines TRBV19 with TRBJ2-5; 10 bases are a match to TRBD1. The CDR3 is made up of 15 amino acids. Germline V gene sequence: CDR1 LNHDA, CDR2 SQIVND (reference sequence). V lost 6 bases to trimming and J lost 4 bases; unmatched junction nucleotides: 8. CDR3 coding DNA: TGTGCCAGTAGCAGAAGGGACAGGGGTGCAGAGACCCAGTACTTC. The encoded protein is CASSRRDRGAETQYF.

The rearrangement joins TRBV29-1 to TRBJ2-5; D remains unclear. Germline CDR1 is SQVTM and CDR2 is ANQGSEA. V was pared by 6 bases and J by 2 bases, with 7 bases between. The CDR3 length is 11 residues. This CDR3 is CSVLRQETQYF. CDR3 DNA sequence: TGCAGCGTCTTAAGGCAAGAGACCCAGTACTTC.

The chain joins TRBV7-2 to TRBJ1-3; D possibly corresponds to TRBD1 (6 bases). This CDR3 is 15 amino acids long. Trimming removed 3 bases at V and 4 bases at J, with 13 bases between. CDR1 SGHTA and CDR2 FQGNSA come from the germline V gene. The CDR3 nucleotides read TGTGCCAGCAGCTTTTTGGGGGCGGGCGGAAACACCATATATTTT. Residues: CASSFLGAGGNTIYF. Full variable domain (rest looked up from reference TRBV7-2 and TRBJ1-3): GAGVSQSPSNKVTEKGKDVELRCDPISGHTALYWYRQSLGQGLEFLIYFQGNSAPDKSGLPSDRFSAERTGGSVSTLTIQRTQQEDSAVYLCASSFLGAGGNTIYFGEGSWLTVV.

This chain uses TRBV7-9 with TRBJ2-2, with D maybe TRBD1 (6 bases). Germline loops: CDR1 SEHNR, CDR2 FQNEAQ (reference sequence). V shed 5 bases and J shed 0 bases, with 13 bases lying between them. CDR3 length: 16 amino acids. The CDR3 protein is CASSRGTYANTGELFF. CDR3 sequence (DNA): TGTGCCAGCAGCCGAGGGACATACGCGAACACCGGGGAGCTGTTTTTT.

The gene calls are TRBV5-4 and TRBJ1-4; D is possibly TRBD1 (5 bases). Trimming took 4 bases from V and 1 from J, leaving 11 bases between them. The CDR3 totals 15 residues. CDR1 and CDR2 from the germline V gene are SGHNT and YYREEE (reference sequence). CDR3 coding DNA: TGTGCCAGCAGCGGAGGTGGGGGAACTAATGAAAAACTGTTTTTT. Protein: CASSGGGGTNEKLFF.

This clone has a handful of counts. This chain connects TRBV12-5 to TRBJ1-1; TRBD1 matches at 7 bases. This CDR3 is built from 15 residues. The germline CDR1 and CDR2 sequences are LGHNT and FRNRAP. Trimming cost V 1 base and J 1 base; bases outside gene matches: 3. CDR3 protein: CASGLADRANTEAFF. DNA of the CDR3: TGTGCTAGTGGTTTGGCTGACAGGGCGAACACTGAAGCTTTCTTT.

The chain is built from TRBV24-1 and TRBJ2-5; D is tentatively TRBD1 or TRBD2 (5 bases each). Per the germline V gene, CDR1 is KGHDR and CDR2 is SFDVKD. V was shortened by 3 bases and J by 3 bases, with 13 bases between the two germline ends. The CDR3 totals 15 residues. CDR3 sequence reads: CATSDDRDPEETQYF. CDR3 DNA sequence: TGTGCCACCAGTGATGACCGGGACCCCGAAGAGACCCAGTACTTC.

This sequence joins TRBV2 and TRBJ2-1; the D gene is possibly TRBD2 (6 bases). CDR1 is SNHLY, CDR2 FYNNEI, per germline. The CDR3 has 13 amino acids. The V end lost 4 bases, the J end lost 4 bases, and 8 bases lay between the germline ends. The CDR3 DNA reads TGTGCCAGCAGTGCCGGGAGTTACAATGAGCAGTTCTTC. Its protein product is CASSAGSYNEQFF.

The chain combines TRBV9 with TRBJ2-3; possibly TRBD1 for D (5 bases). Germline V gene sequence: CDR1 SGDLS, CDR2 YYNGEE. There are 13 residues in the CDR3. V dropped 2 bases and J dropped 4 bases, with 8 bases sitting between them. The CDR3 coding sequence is TGTGCCAGCAGCGTGGGGCCCCCAGATACGCAGTATTTT. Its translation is CASSVGPPDTQYF.

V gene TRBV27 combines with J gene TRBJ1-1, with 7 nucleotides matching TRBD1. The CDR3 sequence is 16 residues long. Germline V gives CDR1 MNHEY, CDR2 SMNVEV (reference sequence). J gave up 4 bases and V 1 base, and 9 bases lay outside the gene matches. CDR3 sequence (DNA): TGTGCCAGCAGTTTATTACTGACAGGGAGAGGCACTGAAGCTTTCTTT. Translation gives CASSLLLTGRGTEAFF.

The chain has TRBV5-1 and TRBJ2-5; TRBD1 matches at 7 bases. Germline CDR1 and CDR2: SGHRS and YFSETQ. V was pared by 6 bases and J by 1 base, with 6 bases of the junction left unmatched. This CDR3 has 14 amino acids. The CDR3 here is CASMRRDSQETQYF. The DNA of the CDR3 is TGCGCCAGCATGCGCCGGGACAGCCAAGAGACCCAGTACTTC. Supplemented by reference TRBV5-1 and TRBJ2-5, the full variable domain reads KAGVTQTPRYLIKTRGQQVTLSCSPISGHRSVSWYQQTPGQGLQFLFEYFSETQRNKGNFPGRFSGRQFSNSRSEMNVSTLELGDSALYLCASMRRDSQETQYFGPGTRLLVL.

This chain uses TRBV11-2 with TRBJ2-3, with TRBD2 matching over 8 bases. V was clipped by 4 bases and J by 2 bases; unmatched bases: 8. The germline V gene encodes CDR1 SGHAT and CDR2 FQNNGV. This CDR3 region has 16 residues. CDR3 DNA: TGTGCCAGCAGCTATACAGCGGGGGCCTCCACAGATACGCAGTATTTT. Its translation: CASSYTAGASTDTQYF. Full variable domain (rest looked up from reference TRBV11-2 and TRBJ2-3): EAGVAQSPRYKIIEKRQSVAFWCNPISGHATLYWYQQILGQGPKLLIQFQNNGVVDDSQLPKDRFSAERLKGVDSTLKIQPAKLEDSAVYLCASSYTAGASTDTQYFGPGTRLTVL.

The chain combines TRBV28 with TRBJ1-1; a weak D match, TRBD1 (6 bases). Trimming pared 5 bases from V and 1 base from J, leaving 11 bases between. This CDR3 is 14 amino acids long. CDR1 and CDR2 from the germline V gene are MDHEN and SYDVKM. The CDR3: CASSRGGSNTEAFF. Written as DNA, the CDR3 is TGTGCCAGCAGTAGGGGGGGCTCGAACACTGAAGCTTTCTTT.

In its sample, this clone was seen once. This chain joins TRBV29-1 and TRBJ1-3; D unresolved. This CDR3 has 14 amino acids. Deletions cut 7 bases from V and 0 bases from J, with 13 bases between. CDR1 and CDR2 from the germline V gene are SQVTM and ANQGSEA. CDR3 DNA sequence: TGCAGCGCCTCGGACGGAAACTCTGGAAACACCATATATTTT. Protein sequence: CSASDGNSGNTIYF.

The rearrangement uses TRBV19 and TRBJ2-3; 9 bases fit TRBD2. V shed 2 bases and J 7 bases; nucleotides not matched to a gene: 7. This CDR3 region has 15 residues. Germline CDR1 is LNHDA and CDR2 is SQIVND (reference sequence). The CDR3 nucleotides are TGTGCCAGTAGTATATCAGCGGGGGGCGAGTATACGCAGTATTTT. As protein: CASSISAGGEYTQYF.

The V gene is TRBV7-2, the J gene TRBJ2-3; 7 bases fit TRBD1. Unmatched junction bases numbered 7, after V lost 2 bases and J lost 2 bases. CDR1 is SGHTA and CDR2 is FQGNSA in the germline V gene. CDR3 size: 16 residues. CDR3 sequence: CASSLKGAGPTDTQYF. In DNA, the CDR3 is TGTGCCAGCAGCTTAAAGGGGGCAGGTCCCACAGATACGCAGTATTTT.

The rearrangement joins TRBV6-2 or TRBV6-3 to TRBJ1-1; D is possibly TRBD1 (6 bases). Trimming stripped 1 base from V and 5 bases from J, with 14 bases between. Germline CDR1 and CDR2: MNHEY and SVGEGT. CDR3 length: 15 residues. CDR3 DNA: TGTGCCAGCAGTTACTTGTCAGGGGTGGGGACTGAAGCTTTCTTT. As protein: CASSYLSGVGTEAFF.

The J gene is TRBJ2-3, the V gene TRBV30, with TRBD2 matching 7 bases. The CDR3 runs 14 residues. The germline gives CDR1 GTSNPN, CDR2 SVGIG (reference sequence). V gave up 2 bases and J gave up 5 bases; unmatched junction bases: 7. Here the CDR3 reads CAWSSRGGGDTQYF. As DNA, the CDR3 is TGTGCCTGGAGTAGCCGCGGGGGTGGAGATACGCAGTATTTT.

The CDR3, as DNA: TGTGCCAGCACCCAAACTCCGACCGGGGGCACCGGGGAGCTGTTTTTT. This encodes CASTQTPTGGTGELFF. This chain links TRBV7-6 with TRBJ2-2; tentative D call: TRBD2 (6 bases). Germline V gives CDR1 SGHVS, CDR2 FNYEAQ. V was clipped by 7 bases and J by 4 bases, with 19 bases between them. CDR3 length equals 16 residues.

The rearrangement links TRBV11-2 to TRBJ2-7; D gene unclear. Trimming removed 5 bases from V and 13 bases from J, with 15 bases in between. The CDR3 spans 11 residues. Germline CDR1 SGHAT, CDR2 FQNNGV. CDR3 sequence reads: CASSLGASLYV. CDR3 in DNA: TGTGCCAGCAGCCTAGGCGCGAGCCTTTACGTC.